A selection of T cell receptor beta chains follows, all from one sample in a study of blood T cell repertoires in COVID-19. The data were produced by immunoSEQ multiplex PCR, yet TCRdb's version contains in-frame clones alone and is incomplete. The sample gives about 110,000 clones, more than 75% of which show up once; roughly 8.1% is in the top ten. The sequencing sample was made of peripheral blood. The receptors were sampled from a woman in her forties with acute or convalescent COVID-19. Both conserved end residues are part of each CDR3.

cdr3_aa j_call v_call
CASSPGSADTQYF TRBJ2-3 TRBV18
CAISDQGNVDYGYTF TRBJ1-2 TRBV10-3
CASSQGGLEQYF TRBJ2-7 TRBV18
CASSLAGGRAGELFF TRBJ2-2 TRBV3-1/TRBV3-2
CASSFRTGGTNEKLFF TRBJ1-4 TRBV7-9
CAWSSQGCSEQYF TRBJ2-7 TRBV30
CASSRTGGMNIQYF TRBJ2-4 TRBV5-1
CASSHGTASYGYTF TRBJ1-2 TRBV4-3
CASSPQKRTGAKGANVLTF TRBJ2-6 TRBV18
CASSPHRGRGTGELFF TRBJ2-2 TRBV27
CASSLSTGGRGGYTF TRBJ1-2 TRBV7-9
CASQPPRGLKTTQYF TRBJ2-5 TRBV30
CASSLDGTRQETQYF TRBJ2-5 TRBV7-7
CASSSSGTLYEQYF TRBJ2-7 TRBV7-2
CASSPGQPYNSPLHF TRBJ1-6 TRBV5-1
CASSKVPGIWGNTIYF TRBJ1-3 TRBV21-1
CASSPTSGGATDTQYF TRBJ2-3 TRBV18
CASSLAWGASGASPSSYNEQFF TRBJ2-1 TRBV7-6
CASSRGQGYGYTF TRBJ1-2 TRBV5-1
CASSKRQGLNTGELFF TRBJ2-2 TRBV19